What follows is one TCR beta chain and its context. This sample also contains other DNA sequences that code for the same CDR3. Every isolated RNA sample was fully reverse transcribed, so sequencing captured expressed TCRB transcripts. Assay: immunoSEQ multiplex PCR; the TCRdb copy retains only in-frame clones and omits some. This repertoire shows roughly 450,000 clones, 10% to 12% found once; its top ten account for less than 0.06%. This specimen belongs to a study of beta chain features in type 1 diabetes. V was shortened by 4 bases and J by 2 bases, with 11 bases between the two germline ends. Germline V CDR1 and CDR2: SEHNR, FQNEAQ (reference sequence). The CDR3 consists of 15 residues.

V and J are TRBV7-9 and TRBJ2-2; perhaps D is TRBD1 or TRBD2 (5 bases each). This clonotype was sampled from a woman aged 18 to 35 in good health. Input material: naive CD4+ T cells from blood. The CDR3 here is CASSSGTVNTGELFF. The CDR3 region has the DNA TGTGCCAGCAGCTCCGGGACGGTCAACACCGGGGAGCTGTTTTTT.